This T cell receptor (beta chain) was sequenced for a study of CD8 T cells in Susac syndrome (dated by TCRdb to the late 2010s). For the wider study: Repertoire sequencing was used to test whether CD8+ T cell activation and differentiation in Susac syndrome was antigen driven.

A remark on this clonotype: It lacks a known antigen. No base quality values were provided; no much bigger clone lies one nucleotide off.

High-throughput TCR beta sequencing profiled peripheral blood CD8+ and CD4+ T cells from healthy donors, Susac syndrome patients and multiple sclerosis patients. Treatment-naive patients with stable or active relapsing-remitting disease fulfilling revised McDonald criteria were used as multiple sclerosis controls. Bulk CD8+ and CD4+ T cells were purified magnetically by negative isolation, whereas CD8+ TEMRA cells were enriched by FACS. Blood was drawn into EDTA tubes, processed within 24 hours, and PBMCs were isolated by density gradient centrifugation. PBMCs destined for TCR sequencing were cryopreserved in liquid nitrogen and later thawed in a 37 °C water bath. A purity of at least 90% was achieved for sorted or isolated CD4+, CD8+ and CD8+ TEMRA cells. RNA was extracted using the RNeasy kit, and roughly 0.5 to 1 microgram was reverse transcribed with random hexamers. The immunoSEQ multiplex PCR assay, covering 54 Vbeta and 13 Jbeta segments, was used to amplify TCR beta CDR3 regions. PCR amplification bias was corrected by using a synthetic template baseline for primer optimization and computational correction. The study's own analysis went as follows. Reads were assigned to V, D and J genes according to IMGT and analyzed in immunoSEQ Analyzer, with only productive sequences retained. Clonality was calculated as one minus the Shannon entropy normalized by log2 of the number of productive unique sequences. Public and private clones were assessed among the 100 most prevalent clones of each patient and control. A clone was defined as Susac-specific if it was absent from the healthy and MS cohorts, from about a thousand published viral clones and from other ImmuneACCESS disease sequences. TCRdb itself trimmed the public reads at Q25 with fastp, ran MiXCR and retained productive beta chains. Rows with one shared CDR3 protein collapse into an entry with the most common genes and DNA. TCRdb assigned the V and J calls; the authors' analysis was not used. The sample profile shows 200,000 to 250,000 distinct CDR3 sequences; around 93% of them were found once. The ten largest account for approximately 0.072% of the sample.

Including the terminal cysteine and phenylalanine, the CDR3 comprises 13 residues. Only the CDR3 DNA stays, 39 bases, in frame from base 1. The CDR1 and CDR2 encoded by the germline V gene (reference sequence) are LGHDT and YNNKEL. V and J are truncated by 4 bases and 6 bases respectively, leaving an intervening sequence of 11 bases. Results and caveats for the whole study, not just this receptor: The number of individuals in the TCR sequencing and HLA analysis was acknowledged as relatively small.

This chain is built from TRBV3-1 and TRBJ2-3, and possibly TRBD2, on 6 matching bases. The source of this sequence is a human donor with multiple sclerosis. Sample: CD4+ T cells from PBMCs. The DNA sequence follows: TGTGCCAGCAGCCGATCGGAGGGCGATACGCAGTATTTT. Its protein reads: CASSRSEGDTQYF.